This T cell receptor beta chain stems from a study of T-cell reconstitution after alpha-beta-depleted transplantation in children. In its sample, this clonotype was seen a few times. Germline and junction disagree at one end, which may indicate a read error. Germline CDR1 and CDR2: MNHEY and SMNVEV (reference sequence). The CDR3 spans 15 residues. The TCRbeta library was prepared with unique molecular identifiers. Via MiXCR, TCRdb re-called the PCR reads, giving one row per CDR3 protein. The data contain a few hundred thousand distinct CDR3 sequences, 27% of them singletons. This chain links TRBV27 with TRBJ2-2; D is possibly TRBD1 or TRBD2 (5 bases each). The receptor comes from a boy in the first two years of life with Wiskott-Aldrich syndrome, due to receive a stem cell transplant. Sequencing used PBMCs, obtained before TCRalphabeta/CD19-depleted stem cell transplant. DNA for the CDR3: TGTGCCAGCAGTTTAAGAGGGGCGAACACCGGGCAGCTGTTTTTT. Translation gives CASSLRGANTGQLFF.